The 25 T cell receptor beta chains below all came from one sample that was sequenced in a study of beta chain features in type 1 diabetes. The study reverse transcribed the entire isolated RNA, so it sequenced expressed TCRB transcripts. Libraries were prepared by immunoSEQ multiplex PCR; TCRdb keeps only in-frame clonotypes and omits some of them. The repertoire holds approximately 250,000 clones, 12% to 15% seen once, with 0.025% to 0.03% in the top ten. The sequenced sample consisted of naive CD4+ T cells from blood. Source of these receptors: a woman in her forties in good health.

This clone has a handful of counts. The sample contains more than one DNA sequence encoding this CDR3. V gene TRBV28 combines with J gene TRBJ1-1; no reliable D call. Trimming took 6 bases from V and 0 from J, leaving 5 bases between them. Germline V CDR1 and CDR2: MDHEN, SYDVKM. This CDR3 contains 12 residues. The CDR3 reads CASSSVNTEAFF. CDR3 nucleotide sequence: TGTGCCAGCAGCTCTGTGAACACTGAAGCTTTCTTT. The full variable domain, completed using reference TRBV28 and TRBJ1-1, is DVKVTQSSRYLVKRTGEKVFLECVQDMDHENMFWYRQDPGLGLRLIYFSYDVKMKEKGDIPEGYSVSREKKERFSLILESASTNQTSMYLCASSSVNTEAFFGQGTRLTVV.

The genes are TRBV6-4 and TRBJ2-1; 7 nucleotides agree with TRBD2. Germline V gene lookup returns CDR1 MRHNA and CDR2 SNTAGT. V was clipped by 3 bases and J by 0 bases; unmatched bases: 2. This CDR3 contains 15 residues. DNA for the CDR3: TGTGCCAGCAGTGAGAGCGGGGCCTCCTACAATGAGCAGTTCTTC. This codes for CASSESGASYNEQFF.

CDR3 DNA sequence: TGTGCCACCTCCTTCCGAGGCCGCGGAAACACCATATATTTT. Translation: CATSFRGRGNTIYF. This sequence joins TRBV6-5 and TRBJ1-3, with D unresolved. The germline gives CDR1 MNHEY, CDR2 SVGAGI. CDR3 length equals 14 residues. V was clipped by 10 bases and J by 4 bases, with 17 bases between them.

This clone was counted a few times. The chain combines TRBV7-6 with TRBJ1-2; D unclear. The ends were cut back, 4 bases at V and 0 bases at J, with 9 bases in the middle. Germline V gene lookup returns CDR1 SGHVS and CDR2 FNYEAQ. This CDR3 spans 14 amino acids. DNA for the CDR3: TGTGCCAGCAGCTCCCCGGTTCCTAACTATGGCTACACCTTC. This gives the protein CASSSPVPNYGYTF.

The chain is built from TRBV5-1 and TRBJ2-5, with D maybe TRBD1 (6 bases). The CDR3 spans 15 residues. Germline V CDR1 and CDR2: SGHRS, YFSETQ. Trimming cost V 0 bases and J 2 bases, with 11 bases left between them. CDR3 bases: TGCGCCAGCAGCTTGGGAGGGACACAACAAGAGACCCAGTACTTC. It yields the protein CASSLGGTQQETQYF.

In DNA, the CDR3 is TGTGCCAGCAGCGCGGGACGGCTAGCCAAAAACATTCAGTACTTC. Amino acid sequence: CASSAGRLAKNIQYF. The chain employs TRBV5-4 and TRBJ2-4; D perhaps matches TRBD2 (6 bases). Germline CDR1 and CDR2: SGHNT and YYREEE (reference sequence). V was cut by 4 bases and J by 0 bases, with 11 bases left in between. This CDR3 is 15 amino acids long.

The chain is built from TRBV11-2 and TRBJ2-7, with TRBD2 matching 8 bases. The V and J ends lost 5 bases and 6 bases, in that order; junction bases with no gene match: 15. Germline CDR1 is SGHAT and CDR2 is FQNNGV. The CDR3 spans 16 residues. The CDR3 DNA follows: TGTGCCAGCAGCCCTACCGGGACTAGTGTTCTGGGCGAGCAGTACTTC. Amino acid sequence: CASSPTGTSVLGEQYF.

The V gene is TRBV4-2, the J gene TRBJ1-1; perhaps TRBD1 as D (6 bases). Germline CDR1 and CDR2: LGHNA and YNFKEQ. Trimming stripped 3 bases from V and 1 base from J, with 12 bases between. The CDR3 is made up of 15 amino acids. In nucleotides, the CDR3 is TGTGCCAGCAGCCAGGAGGACAGCCGGAACACTGAAGCTTTCTTT. Protein sequence: CASSQEDSRNTEAFF.

The chain recombines TRBV5-1 with TRBJ2-7; D gene unclear. The ends were cut back, 4 bases at V and 0 bases at J, with 14 bases in the middle. From germline, CDR1 is SGHRS and CDR2 YFSETQ. This CDR3 contains 15 residues. CDR3 in amino acids: CASSIAQSPSYEQYF. The CDR3 DNA reads as TGCGCCAGCAGCATAGCCCAGAGTCCCTCCTACGAGCAGTACTTC.

In this sample, this clone turned up a few times. This rearrangement joins TRBV6-1 to TRBJ2-7; weak D call: TRBD1 (5 bases). The ends were cut back, 4 bases at V and 3 bases at J, with 22 bases in the middle. CDR3 size: 17 residues. Per germline, CDR1 MNHNS and CDR2 SASEGT. CDR3 amino acids: CASSGRKAGPQSYEQYF. DNA of the CDR3: TGTGCCAGCAGTGGGAGAAAGGCAGGGCCTCAAAGCTACGAGCAGTACTTC.

The chain couples TRBV10-2 to TRBJ2-5; D may be TRBD1 (7 bases). Trimming took 8 bases from V and 2 from J, leaving 18 bases between them. Germline-derived CDR1 and CDR2 are WSHSY and SAAADI. CDR3 length equals 15 residues. Here the CDR3 reads CASSGPGGIQETQYF. The CDR3 nucleotides are TGCGCCAGCTCCGGCCCAGGGGGGATTCAAGAGACCCAGTACTTC.

The chain uses TRBV9 and TRBJ2-2; possible D gene TRBD2, 7 bases. The V gene's germline CDR1 is SGDLS and CDR2 YYNGEE. There are 15 residues in the CDR3. The ends were cut back, 5 bases at V and 5 bases at J, with 16 bases in the middle. The CDR3 DNA follows: TGTGCCAGCAGTTCTACGAGGGGGGGAACCGGGGAGCTGTTTTTT. Protein sequence: CASSSTRGGTGELFF.

The V and J genes are TRBV10-1 and TRBJ2-4; tentative D call: TRBD1 (5 bases). V gave up 5 bases and J gave up 7 bases, with 15 bases separating them. Germline loops: CDR1 WNHNN, CDR2 SYGVQD (reference sequence). This CDR3 comprises 14 residues. The CDR3 is CASSPGHTGNIQYF. The DNA for the CDR3 is TGCGCCAGCAGTCCCGGACACACCGGGAACATTCAGTACTTC.

This clone has at least ten counts. The gene calls are TRBV29-1 and TRBJ2-1, with 12 bases matching TRBD2. Germline V gene data show CDR1 as SQVTM and CDR2 as ANQGSEA. V shed 5 bases and J 6 bases; nucleotides not matched to a gene: 11. This CDR3 region has 16 residues. The CDR3 loop reads CSVSRRLAGEINEQFF. The CDR3 DNA sequence: TGCAGCGTTTCTCGTCGACTAGCGGGGGAAATCAATGAGCAGTTCTTC.

This clone was found many times. The chain couples TRBV29-1 to TRBJ2-1; D not resolved. Trimming took off 4 bases at V and 6 bases at J, with 4 bases between the two ends. Germline lookup yields CDR1 SQVTM and CDR2 ANQGSEA. This CDR3 is built from 10 residues. As DNA, the CDR3 is TGCAGCGTTGCTCGCAATGAGCAGTTCTTC. This codes for CSVARNEQFF.

This chain joins TRBV20-1 and TRBJ2-3, with D perhaps matching TRBD2 (5 bases). Germline V gene data show CDR1 as DFQATT and CDR2 as SNEGSKA (reference sequence). The V gene lost 6 bases and the J gene lost 11 bases, with 15 bases spanning the gap. This CDR3 has 11 residues. DNA of the CDR3: TGCAGTGCATATTCGACGGGGAGGCAGTATTTT. It encodes CSAYSTGRQYF.

This clone was seen many times. J is TRBJ1-5 and V is TRBV4-2; TRBD1 aligns across 8 bases. The CDR3 is 14 amino acids. Losses at the gene ends were 1 base for V and 7 bases for J; bases not matched to a gene: 3. Germline CDR1 is LGHNA and CDR2 is YNFKEQ. CDR3 coding DNA: TGTGCCAGCAGCCAAGGACAGGGGAGGCAGCCCCAGCATTTT. The encoded protein is CASSQGQGRQPQHF.

CDR3 loop: CASSRQTANYGYTF. CDR3 in DNA: TGTGCCAGCAGTCGGCAGACAGCTAACTATGGCTACACCTTC. The chain links TRBV6-5 to TRBJ1-2; maybe TRBD1 (5 bases). Trimming took off 5 bases at V and 0 bases at J, with 10 bases between the two ends. The CDR3 spans 14 residues. Germline lookup yields CDR1 MNHEY and CDR2 SVGAGI.

The chain has TRBV5-1 and TRBJ2-7; 8 bases map to TRBD1. Germline V gene lookup returns CDR1 SGHRS and CDR2 YFSETQ. CDR3 size: 14 residues. V gave up 2 bases and J gave up 6 bases; unmatched junction bases: 7. For the CDR3, the DNA is TGCGCCAGCAGCTTTTGGGGACAGGACCCCGAGCAGTACTTC. This gives the protein CASSFWGQDPEQYF.

The chain uses TRBV11-3 and TRBJ2-5; TRBD1 matches at 8 bases. The CDR3 is 11 amino acids. CDR1 SGHNT and CDR2 YENEEA come from the germline V gene. This CDR3 reads CEGDRQETQYF. CDR3 sequence (DNA): TGTGAGGGGGACAGGCAAGAGACCCAGTACTTC.

This sequence joins TRBV5-6 and TRBJ1-3; D not resolved. Germline V gene lookup returns CDR1 SGHDT and CDR2 YYEEEE. The CDR3 sequence is 17 residues long. The V end lost 0 bases, the J end lost 0 bases, and 13 bases lay between the germline ends. In nucleotides, the CDR3 is TGTGCCAGCAGCTTGGGGTCGGTAGGAGTCTCTGGAAACACCATATATTTT. It specifies CASSLGSVGVSGNTIYF.

This clone was seen only a few times. The chain employs TRBV5-1 and TRBJ2-5; D is perhaps TRBD1 (5 bases). Germline V gives CDR1 SGHRS, CDR2 YFSETQ. Trimming cost V 4 bases and J 4 bases, with 11 bases left between them. This CDR3 has 13 residues. Written as DNA, the CDR3 is TGCGCCAGCAGCGGGGCAGCGCTAGAGACCCAGTACTTC. Translated: CASSGAALETQYF.

The V gene is TRBV6-5, the J gene TRBJ2-3; D is undetermined. V lost 5 bases and J 1 base, leaving 4 bases between the germline ends. The CDR3 extends over 12 amino acids. The germline V gene has CDR1 MNHEY and CDR2 SVGAGI. The CDR3 spells CASSEGTDTQYF. DNA for the CDR3: TGTGCCAGCAGTGAGGGCACAGATACGCAGTATTTT.

This clone was observed a few times. The gene calls are TRBV2 and TRBJ2-3, with D possibly being TRBD1 (5 bases). Trimming shortened V by 6 bases and J by 1 base, and 8 bases separated the two germline ends. CDR1 SNHLY and CDR2 FYNNEI come from the germline V gene. This CDR3 region has 13 residues. The DNA for the CDR3 is TGTGCCAGCAGCAAGACAGGCACAGATACGCAGTATTTT. The encoded protein is CASSKTGTDTQYF.

The gene calls are TRBV19 and TRBJ2-1; D might be TRBD1 (6 bases). CDR3 length equals 12 residues. Per germline, CDR1 LNHDA and CDR2 SQIVND (reference sequence). V was trimmed by 7 bases and J by 5 bases, leaving 9 bases between them. The CDR3 DNA reads TGTGCCAGTACTAGGACAGACAATGAGCAGTTCTTC. Translated, it gives CASTRTDNEQFF.